These 12 T cell receptor beta chains were all obtained from the same sample, sequenced in a study of Tregs in tolerant kidney transplant recipients. These receptors have no identified antigens. Measured with immunoSEQ multiplex PCR; TCRdb has only the in-frame clones, and not every one. In the table there are roughly 10,000 clones, more than 75% of which are singletons. Source: Tregs from blood cultured with allogeneic cells, taken before the transplant. Receptors originate from a human patient who received a combined kidney and bone marrow transplant.

This clone occurred once. The chain combines TRBV2 with TRBJ2-6, with D possibly TRBD2 on 6 matching bases. CDR3 size: 15 residues. Per the germline V gene, CDR1 is SNHLY and CDR2 is FYNNEI. Trimming removed 0 bases from V and 3 bases from J, with 6 bases in between. DNA for the CDR3: TGTGCCAGCAGTGAAGCGGGAGGTGGGGCCAACGTCCTGACTTTC. Translation: CASSEAGGGANVLTF.

V and J are TRBV7-3 and TRBJ2-1, with D perhaps TRBD2 (7 bases). There are 14 residues in the CDR3. The germline CDR1 and CDR2 sequences are SGHTA and FQGTGA. With 5 bases removed from V and 4 bases from J, the gap between germline ends came to 12 bases. The DNA of the CDR3 is TGTGCCAGCAGCCGGGGGGCCGGTTACAATGAGCAGTTCTTC. Encoded protein: CASSRGAGYNEQFF.

The CDR3 is CACDWLLSYEQYF. The CDR3, as DNA: TGTGCCTGCGACTGGCTACTCTCCTACGAGCAGTACTTC. V and J are TRBV30 and TRBJ2-7; D not resolved. Trimming left V 6 bases short and J 0 bases short, with 12 bases between. Germline lookup yields CDR1 GTSNPN and CDR2 SVGIG (reference sequence). This CDR3 region has 13 residues.

V gene TRBV5-1 combines with J gene TRBJ2-7; a possible D gene is TRBD1 (7 bases). The CDR3 is 16 amino acids. Trimming removed 0 bases from V and 2 bases from J, with 15 bases in between. In germline, CDR1 is SGHRS, CDR2 YFSETQ. In nucleotides, the CDR3 is TGCGCCAGCAGCTTGGCGGGGGACAGTGCCACCTACGAGCAGTACTTC. Its protein product is CASSLAGDSATYEQYF.

The chain recombines TRBV29-1 with TRBJ2-1; D tentatively reads TRBD1 or TRBD2 (5 bases each). Looked up from germline, CDR1 is SQVTM and CDR2 is ANQGSEA. The ends were cut back, 4 bases at V and 3 bases at J, with 10 bases in the middle. The CDR3 is made up of 13 amino acids. The CDR3, as DNA: TGCAGCGTTGGGGACGTCCTCTACAATGAGCAGTTCTTC. It codes for CSVGDVLYNEQFF.

V usage is TRBV7-9 and J usage is TRBJ1-2; 7 bases are shared with TRBD1. The J segment lost 8 bases and the V segment lost 5 bases, leaving 8 bases of the junction unmatched. This CDR3 contains 13 residues. CDR1 is SEHNR, CDR2 FQNEAQ, per germline (reference sequence). The CDR3 loop reads CASSPQGSGGYTF. The CDR3 coding sequence is TGTGCCAGCAGCCCACAGGGGTCGGGGGGCTACACCTTC.

The chain recombines TRBV5-4 with TRBJ1-5; D is perhaps TRBD1 (5 bases). Germline CDR1 is SGHNT and CDR2 is YYREEE (reference sequence). V shed 4 bases and J shed 1 base, with 21 bases lying between them. The CDR3 totals 18 residues. In DNA form, the CDR3 reads TGTGCCAGCAGCCTCTCCGTACAGGTATTAGCGAGCAATCAGCCCCAGCATTTT. Its protein product is CASSLSVQVLASNQPQHF.

The chain recombines TRBV20-1 with TRBJ1-1; 9 bases are shared with TRBD1. The CDR3 length is 11 residues. J gave up 11 bases and V 5 bases, and 6 bases lay outside the gene matches. The germline gives CDR1 DFQATT, CDR2 SNEGSKA (reference sequence). For the CDR3, the DNA is TGCAGTGCTCCGATACAGGGGGCGGCTTTCTTT. Translating gives CSAPIQGAAFF.

The chain carries TRBV6-1 and TRBJ2-3, with TRBD2 identical over 12 bases. The CDR3 is 15 amino acids. Germline CDR1 reads MNHNS; CDR2 reads SASEGT. CDR3: CALASGRAGADTQYF. The CDR3 bases are TGTGCACTGGCTAGCGGGAGGGCCGGGGCAGATACGCAGTATTTT.

The chain recombines TRBV7-2 with TRBJ2-2, with TRBD2 matching 12 bases. J lost 5 bases, V lost 4 bases, and 5 bases had no gene match. Germline V CDR1 and CDR2: SGHTA, FQGNSA. CDR3 size: 16 residues. In DNA form, the CDR3 reads TGTGCCAGCAGCTCCGGACTAGCGGGGCGGACCGGGGAGCTGTTTTTT. Translated, it gives CASSSGLAGRTGELFF.

As concerns this clone: One junction end does not reproduce the germline sequence, and a read error may be involved. The J gene is TRBJ1-2, the V gene TRBV29-1; TRBD1 matches at 9 bases. The CDR3 spans 12 residues. The germline V gene has CDR1 SQVTM and CDR2 ANQGSEA. This CDR3 reads CGVGDRVDGYTF. In DNA, the CDR3 is TGCGGCGTTGGGGACAGGGTAGATGGCTACACCTTC.

J is TRBJ1-1 and V is TRBV19; a weak D match, TRBD1 (5 bases). Germline V CDR1 and CDR2: LNHDA, SQIVND (reference sequence). CDR3 length: 16 residues. The germline V and J ends were trimmed by 5 bases and 1 base, with 17 bases remaining between them. The CDR3 DNA is TGTGCCAGTAGTCGGAGGACGGACAACCGGAACACTGAAGCTTTCTTT. Its translation: CASSRRTDNRNTEAFF.